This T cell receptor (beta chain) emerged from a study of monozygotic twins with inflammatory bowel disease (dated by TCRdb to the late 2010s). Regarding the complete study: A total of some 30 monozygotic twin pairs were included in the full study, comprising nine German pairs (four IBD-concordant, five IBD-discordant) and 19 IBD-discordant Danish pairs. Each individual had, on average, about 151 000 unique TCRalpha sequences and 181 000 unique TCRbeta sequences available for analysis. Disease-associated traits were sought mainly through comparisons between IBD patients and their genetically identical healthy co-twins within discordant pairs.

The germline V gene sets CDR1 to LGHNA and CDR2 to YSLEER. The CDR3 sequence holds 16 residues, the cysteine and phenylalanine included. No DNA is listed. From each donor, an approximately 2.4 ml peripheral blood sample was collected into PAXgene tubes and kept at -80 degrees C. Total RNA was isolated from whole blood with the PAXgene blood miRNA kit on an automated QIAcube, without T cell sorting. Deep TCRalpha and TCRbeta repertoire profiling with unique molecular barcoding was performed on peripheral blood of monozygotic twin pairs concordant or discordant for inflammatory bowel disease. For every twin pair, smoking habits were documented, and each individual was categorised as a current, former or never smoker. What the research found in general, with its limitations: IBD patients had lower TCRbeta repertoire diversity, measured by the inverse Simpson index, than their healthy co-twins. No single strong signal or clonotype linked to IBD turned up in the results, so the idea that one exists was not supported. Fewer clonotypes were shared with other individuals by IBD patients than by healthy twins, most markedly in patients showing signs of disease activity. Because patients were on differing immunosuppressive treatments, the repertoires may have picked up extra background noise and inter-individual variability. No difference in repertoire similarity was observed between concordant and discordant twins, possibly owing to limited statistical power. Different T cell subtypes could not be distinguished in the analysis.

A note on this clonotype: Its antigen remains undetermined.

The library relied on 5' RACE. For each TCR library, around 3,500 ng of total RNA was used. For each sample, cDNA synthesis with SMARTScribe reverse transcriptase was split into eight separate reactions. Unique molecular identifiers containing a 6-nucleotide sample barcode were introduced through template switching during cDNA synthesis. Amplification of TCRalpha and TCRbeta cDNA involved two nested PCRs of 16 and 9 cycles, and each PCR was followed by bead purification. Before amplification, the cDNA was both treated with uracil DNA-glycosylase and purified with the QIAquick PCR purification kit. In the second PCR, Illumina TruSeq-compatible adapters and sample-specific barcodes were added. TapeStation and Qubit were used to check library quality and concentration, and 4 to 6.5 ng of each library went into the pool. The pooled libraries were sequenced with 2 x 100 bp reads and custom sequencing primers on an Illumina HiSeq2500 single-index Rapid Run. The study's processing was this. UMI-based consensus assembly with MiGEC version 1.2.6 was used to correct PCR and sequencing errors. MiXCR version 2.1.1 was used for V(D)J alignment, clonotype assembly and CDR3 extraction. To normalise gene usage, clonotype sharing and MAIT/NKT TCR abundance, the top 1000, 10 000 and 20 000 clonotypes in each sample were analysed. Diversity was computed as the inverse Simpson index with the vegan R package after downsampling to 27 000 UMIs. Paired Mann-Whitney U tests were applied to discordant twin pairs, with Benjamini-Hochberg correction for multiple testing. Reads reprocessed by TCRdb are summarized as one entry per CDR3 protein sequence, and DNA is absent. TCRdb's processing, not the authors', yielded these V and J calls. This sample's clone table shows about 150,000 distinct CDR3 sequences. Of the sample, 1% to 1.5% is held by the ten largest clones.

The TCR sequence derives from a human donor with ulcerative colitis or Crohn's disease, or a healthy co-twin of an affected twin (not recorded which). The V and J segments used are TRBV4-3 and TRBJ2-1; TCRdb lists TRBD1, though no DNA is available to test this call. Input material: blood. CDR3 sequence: CASSQVRDLGDNEQFF.